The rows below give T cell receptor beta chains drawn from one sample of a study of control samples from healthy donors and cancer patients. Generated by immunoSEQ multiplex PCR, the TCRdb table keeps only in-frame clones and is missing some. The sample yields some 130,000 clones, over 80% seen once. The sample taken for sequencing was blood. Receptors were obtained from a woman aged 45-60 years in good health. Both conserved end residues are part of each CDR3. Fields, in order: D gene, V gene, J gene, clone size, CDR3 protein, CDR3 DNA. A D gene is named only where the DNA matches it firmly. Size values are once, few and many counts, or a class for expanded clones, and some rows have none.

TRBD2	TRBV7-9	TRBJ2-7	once	CASSRSGVGNYEQYF	TGTGCCAGCAGCCGTAGCGGGGTAGGTAATTACGAGCAGTACTTC
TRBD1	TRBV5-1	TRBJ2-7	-	CASTGGQGVSYEQYF	TGCGCCAGCACTGGGGGACAGGGGGTCTCCTACGAGCAGTACTTC
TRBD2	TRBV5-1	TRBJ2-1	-	CASSWTSGYNNEQFF	TGCGCCAGCAGCTGGACTAGCGGTTATAACAATGAGCAGTTCTTC
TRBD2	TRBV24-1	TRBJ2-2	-	CATSHAAGGPGELFF	TGTGCCACCAGTCATGCAGCGGGAGGGCCCGGGGAGCTGTTTTTT
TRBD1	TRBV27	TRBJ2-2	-	CASSATGGGTGELFF	TGTGCCAGCAGTGCGACAGGGGGCGGCACCGGGGAGCTGTTTTTT
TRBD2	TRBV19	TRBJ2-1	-	CASSIGGRAGNEQFF	TGTGCCAGTAGTATAGGCGGGAGGGCCGGGAATGAGCAGTTCTTC
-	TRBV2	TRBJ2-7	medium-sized	CASSDTYEQYF	TGTGCCAGCAGTGACACCTACGAGCAGTACTTC
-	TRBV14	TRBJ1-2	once	CASSLQGDYGYTF	TGTGCCAGCAGCCTACAGGGAGACTATGGCTACACCTTC
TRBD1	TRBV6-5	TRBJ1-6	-	CASSFGGQGVNSPLHF	TGTGCCAGCAGTTTCGGGGGACAGGGGGTTAATTCACCCCTCCACTTT
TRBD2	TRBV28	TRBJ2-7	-	CASSLTSGRSYEQYF	TGTGCCAGCAGCCTGACTAGCGGGAGATCCTACGAGCAGTACTTC
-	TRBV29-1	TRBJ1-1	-	CSVESNTEAFF	TGCAGCGTTGAGTCCAACACTGAAGCTTTCTTT
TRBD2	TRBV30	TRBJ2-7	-	CAWSVLAGDRYEQYF	TGTGCCTGGAGTGTACTAGCGGGGGATCGGTACGAGCAGTACTTC
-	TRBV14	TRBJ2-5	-	CASSQQTQETQYF	TGTGCCAGCAGCCAACAAACGCAAGAGACCCAGTACTTC
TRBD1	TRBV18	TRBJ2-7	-	CASSPQRTGTYEQYF	TGTGCCAGCTCACCCCAGAGGACAGGGACCTACGAGCAGTACTTC
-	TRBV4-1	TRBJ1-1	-	CASSQDTRNTEAFF	TGCGCCAGCAGCCAAGACACTAGGAACACTGAAGCTTTCTTT
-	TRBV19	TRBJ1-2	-	CASSLLSAYGYTF	TGTGCCAGTAGTCTACTGAGTGCCTATGGCTACACCTTC
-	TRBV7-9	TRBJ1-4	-	CASSLVGRSTNEKLFF	TGTGCCAGCAGCTTAGTCGGTCGCAGTACGAATGAAAAACTGTTTTTT
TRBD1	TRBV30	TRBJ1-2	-	CACESTGGSIGYTF	TGTGCCTGTGAGTCGACAGGGGGATCGATTGGCTACACCTTC
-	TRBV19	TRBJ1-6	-	CASSWDGNNSPLHF	TGTGCCAGTAGTTGGGACGGAAATAATTCACCCCTCCACTTT
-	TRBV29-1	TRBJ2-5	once	CSTKTVETQYF	TGCAGCACGAAGACGGTGGAGACCCAGTACTTC
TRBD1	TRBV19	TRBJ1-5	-	CASSISRGRQPQHF	TGTGCCAGTAGTATTAGCAGGGGGCGACAGCCCCAGCATTTT
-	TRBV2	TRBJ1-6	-	CASSVGQSNSPLHF	TGTGCCAGCAGTGTTGGACAGTCTAATTCACCCCTCCACTTT
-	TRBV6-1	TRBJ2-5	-	CASSETPIAQETQYF	TGTGCCAGCAGTGAAACACCTATCGCACAAGAGACCCAGTACTTC
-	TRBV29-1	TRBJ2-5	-	CSAGGDRDSQETQYF	TGCAGCGCGGGGGGGGACAGGGATAGTCAAGAGACCCAGTACTTC
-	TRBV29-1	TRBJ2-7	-	CSVSRDNSYEQYF	TGCAGCGTGAGCCGGGACAACTCCTACGAGCAGTACTTC
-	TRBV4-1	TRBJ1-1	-	CASSQDRQGSTEAFF	TGCGCCAGCAGCCAAGATCGTCAAGGGAGCACTGAAGCTTTCTTT
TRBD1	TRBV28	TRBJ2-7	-	CASSPVGQGAGEQYF	TGTGCCAGCAGTCCCGTTGGACAGGGGGCAGGCGAGCAGTACTTC
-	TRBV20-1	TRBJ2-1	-	CSASEARPQFNEQFF	TGCAGTGCTAGTGAAGCCCGACCCCAGTTCAATGAGCAGTTCTTC
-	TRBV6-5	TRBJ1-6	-	CASRPWGEGSPLHF	TGTGCCAGCAGGCCCTGGGGAGAGGGTTCACCCCTCCACTTT
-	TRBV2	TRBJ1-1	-	CASILRGNTEAFF	TGTGCCAGCATTTTAAGGGGTAACACTGAAGCTTTCTTT